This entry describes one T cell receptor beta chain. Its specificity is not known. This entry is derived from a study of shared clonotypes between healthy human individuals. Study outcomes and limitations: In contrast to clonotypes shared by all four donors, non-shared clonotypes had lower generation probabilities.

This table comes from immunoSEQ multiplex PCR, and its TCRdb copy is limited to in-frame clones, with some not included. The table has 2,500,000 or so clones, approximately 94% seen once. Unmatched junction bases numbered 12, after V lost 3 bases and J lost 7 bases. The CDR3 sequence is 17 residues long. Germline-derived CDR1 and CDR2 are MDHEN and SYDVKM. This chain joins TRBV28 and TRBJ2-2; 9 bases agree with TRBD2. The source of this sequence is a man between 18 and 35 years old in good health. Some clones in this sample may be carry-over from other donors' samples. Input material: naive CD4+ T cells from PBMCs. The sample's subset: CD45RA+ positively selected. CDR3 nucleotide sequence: TGTGCCAGCAGTTTTTTGGGGCGGGAGGGTGTCGGCGGGGAGCTGTTTTTT. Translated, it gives CASSFLGREGVGGELFF. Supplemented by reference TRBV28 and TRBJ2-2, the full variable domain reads DVKVTQSSRYLVKRTGEKVFLECVQDMDHENMFWYRQDPGLGLRLIYFSYDVKMKEKGDIPEGYSVSREKKERFSLILESASTNQTSMYLCASSFLGREGVGGELFFGEGSRLTVL.